Below, 2 T cell receptor beta chains from the same sample are listed, as sequenced in a study of breast tumors, draining lymph nodes, adjacent tissues. Axillary draining lymph nodes of breast cancer patients supplied the node samples. TCRdb reanalysed the multiplex PCR reads using MiXCR and keeps one entry per CDR3 protein. The table shows about 120,000 distinct CDR3 sequences, with just under 20% occurring only once. The material sequenced was axillary lymph node tissue. The source is a female donor with breast cancer. Some clones in this sample may be carry-over from other donors' samples.

This clonotype was seen ten or more times. This chain joins TRBV3-1 and TRBJ2-7; D gene ambiguous. Germline V gene lookup returns CDR1 LGHDT and CDR2 YNNKEL (reference sequence). This CDR3 contains 12 residues. Trimming took off 4 bases at V and 3 bases at J, with 7 bases between the two ends. CDR3 coding DNA: TGTGCCAGCAGCCGGAATTTCTACGAGCAGTACTTC. It yields the protein CASSRNFYEQYF.

This clonotype was seen ten or more times. The V and J genes are TRBV20-1 and TRBJ2-1; no definite D call. Germline CDR1 and CDR2: DFQATT and SNEGSKA (reference sequence). The CDR3 sequence is 13 residues long. Trimming removed 2 bases from V and 1 base from J, with 6 bases in between. CDR3 protein: CSARPPSYNEQFF. The CDR3 nucleotides are TGCAGTGCTAGACCCCCGTCCTACAATGAGCAGTTCTTC.